This T cell receptor beta chain was observed in a study of T cell clonotyping in hematopoietic cell transplantation. Study information: Recipient samples before transplant were obtained post-cytoreduction. Study findings and constraints: After transplant, recipient diversity fell while pathologically expanded clonotypes grew through day 180. Few recipient clonotypes overlapped donors; over 95% were de novo at given depth.

As regards this clone: As yet, its antigen is unknown.

Regarding time point: recipient sample about 28 days before transplant, after cytoreduction. CDR1 and CDR2 from the germline V gene are SNHLY and FYNNEI. V was clipped by 6 bases and J by 6 bases; unmatched bases: 7. The CDR3 contains 13 residues. Only in-frame clones appear in the TCRdb table, and some are missing; sequencing was by immunoSEQ multiplex PCR. The sample has approximately 26,000 clones; 80% to 90% are singletons. The TCR comes from a woman aged 55-75 years with acute myeloid leukemia. Some clones in this sample may be carry-over from other donors' samples. This specimen was peripheral blood mononuclear cells, taken before stem cell transplant. The V and J genes are TRBV2 and TRBJ1-2, with TRBD1 identical over 7 bases. The CDR3 here is CASSGQASNGYTF. The DNA of the CDR3 is TGTGCCAGCAGCGGACAGGCTTCCAATGGCTACACCTTC.